One sample yielded the 32 T cell receptor beta chains listed below, sequenced in a study of T cell responses to AZD1222 COVID-19 vaccine. Clones were read by immunoSEQ multiplex PCR, and TCRdb kept only the in-frame ones, dropping some. This repertoire shows fewer than 150,000 clones, approximately 90% found once; its top ten account for about 7.8%. Source: peripheral blood, taken on day 0 of AZD1222 vaccination. The receptors were sampled from an adult in good health.

This rearrangement joins TRBV13 to TRBJ2-7, with no clear D. The CDR3 is 13 amino acids. Trimming stripped 1 base from V and 3 bases from J, with 7 bases between. Germline assignment: CDR1 PRHDT and CDR2 FYEKMQ (reference sequence). The CDR3 is CASSLEPGYEQYF. CDR3 DNA sequence: TGTGCCAGCAGCTTAGAACCAGGCTACGAGCAGTACTTC.

The rearrangement uses TRBV28 and TRBJ1-6, with 7 bases that match TRBD1. The length of the CDR3 is 17 residues. V was clipped by 7 bases and J by 7 bases; unmatched bases: 16. Germline CDR1 reads MDHEN; CDR2 reads SYDVKM. The CDR3 loop reads CASNPSRQGSENSPLHF. CDR3 DNA: TGTGCCAGCAACCCGAGTCGACAGGGCTCGGAGAATTCACCCCTCCACTTT.

In DNA, the CDR3 is TGTGCCAGCAGCCAAGGGGTAGGGGGAAGCAAAAACATTCAGTACTTC. This gives the protein CASSQGVGGSKNIQYF. The chain combines TRBV14 with TRBJ2-4, with D perhaps TRBD1 (6 bases). This CDR3 has 16 residues. With 1 base removed from V and 3 bases from J, the gap between germline ends came to 13 bases. Germline V lookup: CDR1 SGHDN, CDR2 FVKESK.

J is TRBJ1-6 and V is TRBV7-8; 9 bases map to TRBD1. Trimming took 3 bases from V and 7 from J; bases not matched to a gene: 4. Per germline, CDR1 SGHVS and CDR2 FQNEAQ. The CDR3 covers 15 residues. The CDR3: CASSLQGQGNSPLHF. The CDR3 DNA reads as TGTGCCAGCAGCTTGCAGGGACAGGGAAATTCACCCCTCCACTTT.

The V gene is TRBV7-9, the J gene TRBJ2-5; 8 bases align to TRBD1. J lost 1 base, V lost 4 bases, and 5 bases had no gene match. CDR1 is SEHNR and CDR2 is FQNEAQ in the germline V gene (reference sequence). This CDR3 is 15 amino acids long. CDR3 loop: CASSWQGAPQETQYF. The CDR3 DNA is TGTGCCAGCAGCTGGCAGGGGGCCCCCCAAGAGACCCAGTACTTC. Drawing the rest from reference TRBV7-9 and TRBJ2-5, the complete variable domain is DTGVSQNPRHKITKRGQNVTFRCDPISEHNRLYWYRQTLGQGPEFLTYFQNEAQLEKSRLLSDRFSAERPKGSFSTLEIQRTEQGDSAMYLCASSWQGAPQETQYFGPGTRLLVL.

J is TRBJ2-3 and V is TRBV28; TRBD1 aligns across 8 bases. V lost 3 bases to trimming and J lost 1 base; unmatched junction nucleotides: 3. The CDR3 extends over 15 amino acids. In germline, CDR1 is MDHEN, CDR2 SYDVKM. In DNA form, the CDR3 reads TGTGCCAGCAGTTTCAACAGGGGGGGCACAGATACGCAGTATTTT. Translation gives CASSFNRGGTDTQYF.

The J gene is TRBJ1-1, the V gene TRBV28; 7 bases line up with TRBD1. Unmatched junction bases numbered 12, after V lost 4 bases and J lost 4 bases. Germline V gives CDR1 MDHEN, CDR2 SYDVKM. The CDR3 totals 16 residues. The CDR3 DNA is TGTGCCAGCAGTTCCCGGGGAGGGTCAGGGGGCACTGAAGCTTTCTTT. Protein sequence: CASSSRGGSGGTEAFF.

The rearrangement uses TRBV18 and TRBJ2-1; 9 bases match TRBD2. With V trimmed by 1 base and J by 7 bases, 2 bases remained unmatched. Per germline, CDR1 KGHSH and CDR2 LQKENI. The CDR3 is made up of 14 amino acids. As DNA, the CDR3 is TGTGCCAGCTCACCACAGCGGGGGGCTAATGAGCAGTTCTTC. Its protein is CASSPQRGANEQFF.

The J gene is TRBJ1-2, the V gene TRBV4-3; TRBD1 aligns across 9 bases. Germline trimming cut 7 bases from V and 8 bases from J; bases unmatched to any gene: 11. The V gene's germline CDR1 is LGHNA and CDR2 YSLEER. This CDR3 is 14 amino acids long. As DNA, the CDR3 is TGCGCCAGCAAAACCCGGGACAGGGTCTCCGGCTACACCTTC. This codes for CASKTRDRVSGYTF.

CDR3 DNA sequence: TGTGCCAGCAGTTCTATGGGGACTCTCTCTGGAAACACCATATATTTT. This translates into CASSSMGTLSGNTIYF. This chain links TRBV28 with TRBJ1-3, with D possibly being TRBD1 (5 bases). The germline gives CDR1 MDHEN, CDR2 SYDVKM. The CDR3 covers 16 residues. V lost 4 bases, J lost 0 bases, and 13 bases lay in between.

The rearrangement links TRBV5-6 to TRBJ2-2; D unresolved. Per the germline V gene, CDR1 is SGHDT and CDR2 is YYEEEE. The CDR3 totals 12 residues. Trimming shortened V by 4 bases and J by 0 bases, and 1 base separated the two germline ends. CDR3 sequence reads: CASSPNTGELFF. The CDR3 nucleotides read TGTGCCAGCAGCCCGAACACCGGGGAGCTGTTTTTT.

The CDR3 coding sequence is TGTGCCAGCGACTCCGGACGGACTGTGAAAGAGACCCAGTACTTC. Protein: CASDSGRTVKETQYF. V usage is TRBV10-3 and J usage is TRBJ2-5, with a weak D call TRBD2 (5 bases). Trimming left V 10 bases short and J 3 bases short, with 21 bases between. CDR3 length: 15 residues. The V gene's germline CDR1 is ENHRY and CDR2 SYGVKD.

This clone was seen once. V and J are TRBV18 and TRBJ1-5; a possible D gene is TRBD1 (5 bases). The V and J ends lost 6 bases and 0 bases respectively, with 12 bases between them. The CDR3 extends over 15 amino acids. Per the germline V gene, CDR1 is KGHSH and CDR2 is LQKENI. In nucleotides, the CDR3 is TGTGCCAGCTCTCCTGACAGTAATAGCAATCAGCCCCAGCATTTT. Translated: CASSPDSNSNQPQHF.

The rearrangement uses TRBV5-1 and TRBJ1-1; 7 nucleotides align to TRBD1. Trimming took 4 bases from V and 5 from J; bases not matched to a gene: 8. There are 14 residues in the CDR3. Germline V gene lookup returns CDR1 SGHRS and CDR2 YFSETQ. DNA for the CDR3: TGCGCCAGCAGCAGGGACAGCCGAGTTACTGAAGCTTTCTTT. It translates to CASSRDSRVTEAFF.

The V gene is TRBV6-4, the J gene TRBJ2-2; tentative D call: TRBD1 (5 bases). Per germline, CDR1 MRHNA and CDR2 SNTAGT. The CDR3 has 17 amino acids. Between the trimmed V and J ends, which lost 0 bases and 0 bases, there was a span of 11 bases. CDR3 coding DNA: TGTGCCAGCAGTGACTCAGCGACAGCAGCGAACACCGGGGAGCTGTTTTTT. Protein sequence: CASSDSATAANTGELFF.

The chain links TRBV6-5 to TRBJ2-3; D gene ambiguous. This CDR3 has 13 residues. In germline, CDR1 is MNHEY, CDR2 SVGAGI. Trimming left V 2 bases short and J 2 bases short, with 5 bases between. CDR3 protein: CASSYGPTDTQYF. CDR3 in DNA: TGTGCCAGCAGTTACGGACCCACAGATACGCAGTATTTT.

The chain links TRBV18 to TRBJ2-3; 9 bases are a match to TRBD2. The germline V gene encodes CDR1 KGHSH and CDR2 LQKENI. Trimming removed 0 bases from V and 6 bases from J; junction bases left unmatched: 4. The CDR3 length is 15 residues. The CDR3 DNA reads TGTGCCAGCTCACCACCTAGCGGGAGTCGTGATACGCAGTATTTT. It encodes CASSPPSGSRDTQYF.

The chain couples TRBV5-1 to TRBJ1-3, with 10 nucleotides matching TRBD1. V was clipped by 2 bases and J by 3 bases; unmatched bases: 2. Germline V gene lookup returns CDR1 SGHRS and CDR2 YFSETQ. This CDR3 contains 15 residues. The CDR3 region is CASSFDRGLGNTIYF. In DNA form, the CDR3 reads TGCGCCAGCAGCTTCGACAGGGGGCTTGGAAACACCATATATTTT.

The chain links TRBV4-3 to TRBJ2-2; TRBD2 aligns across 8 bases. The CDR3 runs to 15 residues. Trimming took 5 bases from V and 5 from J; bases not matched to a gene: 7. Germline values: CDR1 LGHNA, CDR2 YSLEER. In DNA, the CDR3 is TGCGCCAGCAGCAGAGCGCCGGGGGGGACCGGGGAGCTGTTTTTT. Its translation: CASSRAPGGTGELFF.

This chain links TRBV11-3 with TRBJ2-2; the match to TRBD2 covers 10 bases. The CDR3 sequence is 16 residues long. From germline, CDR1 is SGHNT and CDR2 YENEEA. The V segment lost 5 bases and the J segment 4 bases; nucleotides outside the gene matches: 7. The CDR3 DNA sequence: TGTGCCAGCAGCAGTAGCGGGGGGCCCGGCACCGGGGAGCTGTTTTTT. It codes for CASSSSGGPGTGELFF.

V usage is TRBV10-3 and J usage is TRBJ1-1; D perhaps matches TRBD1 (6 bases). The CDR3 covers 13 residues. V was trimmed by 8 bases and J by 3 bases, leaving 13 bases between them. The germline gives CDR1 ENHRY, CDR2 SYGVKD. The CDR3 sequence is CAIRGDIHTEAFF. DNA of the CDR3: TGTGCCATCCGGGGGGACATTCACACTGAAGCTTTCTTT.

The gene calls are TRBV28 and TRBJ2-3; 13 bases line up with TRBD2. In germline, CDR1 is MDHEN, CDR2 SYDVKM. This CDR3 comprises 19 residues. The junction had 13 bases not matched to a gene; V was cut back by 7 bases and J by 0 bases. The DNA for the CDR3 is TGTGCCAGCATCCCTGGCCCCGGGACTAGCGGGATGAGCACAGATACGCAGTATTTT. Translated, it gives CASIPGPGTSGMSTDTQYF.

The chain employs TRBV3-1 (or the pseudogene TRBV3-2) and TRBJ2-7, with TRBD1 identical over 7 bases. V lost 4 bases, J lost 2 bases, and 2 bases stayed unmatched. Germline V gives CDR1 LGHDT, CDR2 YNNKEL (reference sequence). CDR3 length: 13 amino acids. CDR3 sequence reads: CASSPTGPYEQYF. The CDR3 nucleotides are TGTGCCAGCAGCCCGACAGGGCCCTACGAGCAGTACTTC.

The chain carries TRBV28 and TRBJ2-7, with D possibly matching TRBD2 (5 bases). Looked up from germline, CDR1 is MDHEN and CDR2 is SYDVKM. The CDR3 spans 14 residues. Trimming shortened V by 7 bases and J by 2 bases, and 15 bases separated the two germline ends. CDR3 in amino acids: CASTPPRGPYEQYF. In nucleotides, the CDR3 is TGTGCCAGCACCCCTCCCCGGGGTCCCTACGAGCAGTACTTC.

The table lists this clone with a count of one. The V gene is TRBV6-6, the J gene TRBJ2-4; TRBD2 agrees at 13 bases. The CDR3 contains 17 residues. The V and J ends lost 5 bases and 2 bases, in that order; junction bases with no gene match: 6. CDR1 and CDR2 (germline): MNHNY, SVGAGI (reference sequence). This CDR3 is CASSPSGTSGTKNIQYF. CDR3 nucleotide sequence: TGTGCCAGCAGTCCCTCTGGGACTAGCGGGACCAAAAACATTCAGTACTTC.

The V gene is TRBV19, the J gene TRBJ2-3, with 8 bases identical to TRBD2. Germline values: CDR1 LNHDA, CDR2 SQIVND (reference sequence). V lost 8 bases and J lost 10; bases outside the gene matches: 5. The CDR3 runs 11 residues. CDR3 in amino acids: CASGVAGPQYF. CDR3 DNA: TGTGCCAGTGGCGTAGCGGGGCCGCAGTATTTT. Combining the CDR3 with reference TRBV19 and TRBJ2-3 gives the whole variable domain DGGITQSPKYLFRKEGQNVTLSCEQNLNHDAMYWYRQDPGQGLRLIYYSQIVNDFQKGDIAEGYSVSREKKESFPLTVTSAQKNPTAFYLCASGVAGPQYFGPGTRLTVL.

This clone was observed once. The chain is built from TRBV2 and TRBJ1-1, with a weak D call TRBD1 (6 bases). From germline, CDR1 is SNHLY and CDR2 FYNNEI. Trimming pared 1 base from V and 11 bases from J, leaving 20 bases between. There are 15 residues in the CDR3. CDR3: CASSEDRAARGGAFF. Here the CDR3 DNA reads TGTGCCAGCAGTGAAGACAGGGCAGCTCGGGGGGGGGCTTTCTTT.

The V gene is TRBV5-4, the J gene TRBJ1-2; D perhaps matches TRBD1 (6 bases). V was shortened by 5 bases and J by 0 bases, with 11 bases between the two germline ends. CDR1 and CDR2 from the germline V gene are SGHNT and YYREEE (reference sequence). This CDR3 contains 14 residues. The CDR3 reads CASSTGLSNYGYTF. The CDR3 DNA is TGTGCCAGCAGTACAGGGCTTTCTAACTATGGCTACACCTTC.

The J gene is TRBJ2-1, the V gene TRBV19, with D perhaps matching TRBD1 or TRBD2 (6 bases each). Looked up from germline, CDR1 is LNHDA and CDR2 is SQIVND (reference sequence). V shed 6 bases and J shed 3 bases, with 18 bases lying between them. The CDR3 is made up of 16 amino acids. CDR3 loop: CASRGGPFTDYNEQFF. The CDR3 DNA follows: TGTGCCAGTAGAGGGGGGCCGTTTACGGACTACAATGAGCAGTTCTTC.

The chain couples TRBV5-4 to TRBJ2-3, with D perhaps matching TRBD2 (6 bases). The CDR3 loop spans 13 amino acids. Between the trimmed V and J ends, which lost 8 bases and 0 bases, there was a span of 10 bases. CDR1 is SGHNT, CDR2 YYREEE, per germline (reference sequence). The CDR3 protein is CASPSGSTDTQYF. CDR3 DNA: TGTGCCAGTCCAAGCGGGAGCACAGATACGCAGTATTTT.

With regard to this clone: The identical CDR3 is also encoded by other nucleotide sequences in the sample. The chain joins TRBV6-2 or TRBV6-3 to TRBJ2-7; TRBD2 matches at 11 bases. V shed 2 bases, J shed 0 bases, and the junction held 3 bases outside the gene matches. The CDR3 extends over 16 amino acids. Germline lookup yields CDR1 MNHEY and CDR2 SVGEGT. The CDR3 region has the DNA TGTGCCAGCAGTTACGGGGGGACTAGCGGCTCCTACGAGCAGTACTTC. This translates into CASSYGGTSGSYEQYF.

The genes are TRBV28 and TRBJ2-7, with 8 bases fitting TRBD1. The germline gives CDR1 MDHEN, CDR2 SYDVKM. This CDR3 spans 15 amino acids. After removal of 6 bases from V and 6 bases from J, the junction contained 13 bases not matched to a gene. The CDR3 spells CASRGTTGGPGEQYF. CDR3 bases: TGTGCCAGCAGGGGCACAACAGGGGGTCCGGGCGAGCAGTACTTC.